The 17 T cell receptor beta chains reported below all come from one sample, sequenced in a study of blood T cell repertoires in COVID-19. The assay was immunoSEQ multiplex PCR, and TCRdb's table has in-frame clones only and misses some. The sample lists fewer than 250,000 clones, approximately 86% occurring once. What was sequenced was peripheral blood. Receptors were obtained from a woman aged 55-70 years with active or convalescent COVID-19.

The chain recombines TRBV4-1 with TRBJ2-7; D is perhaps TRBD2 (6 bases). The CDR3 loop spans 17 amino acids. Looked up from germline, CDR1 is MGHRA and CDR2 is YSYEKL. V was cut by 4 bases and J by 5 bases, with 24 bases left in between. The CDR3 DNA is TGCGCCAGCAGCCCCCCCTTAGGTACGGAGGGGCGGGACGAGCAGTACTTC. Its translation: CASSPPLGTEGRDEQYF.

CDR3 in DNA: TGTGCCAGCAGCTTAGACGGGCGGGAGGTTTACAATGAGCAGTTCTTC. Its translation: CASSLDGREVYNEQFF. The chain links TRBV11-3 to TRBJ2-1, with 8 bases aligning to TRBD2. CDR1 and CDR2 (germline): SGHNT, YENEEA. J was trimmed by 4 bases and V by 0 bases; bases with no gene match: 5. The CDR3 totals 16 residues.

This clone showed up just once. The genes are TRBV19 and TRBJ2-1, with D uncertain. This CDR3 is 14 amino acids long. Looked up from germline, CDR1 is LNHDA and CDR2 is SQIVND (reference sequence). The V and J ends lost 8 bases and 7 bases respectively, with 18 bases between them. Here the CDR3 reads CASHSSMSVNEQFF. Written as DNA, the CDR3 is TGTGCCAGTCACTCTTCGATGAGCGTTAATGAGCAGTTCTTC.

This chain uses TRBV19 with TRBJ2-3, with TRBD2 identical over 12 bases. CDR1 is LNHDA, CDR2 SQIVND, per germline (reference sequence). This CDR3 has 16 amino acids. Germline trimming cut 3 bases from V and 3 bases from J; bases unmatched to any gene: 4. The CDR3 loop is CASSMGLAGGTDTQYF. The DNA for the CDR3 is TGTGCCAGTAGTATGGGTCTAGCGGGGGGGACAGATACGCAGTATTTT.

The chain recombines TRBV30 with TRBJ1-5, with 7 positions matching TRBD1. Germline CDR1 is GTSNPN and CDR2 is SVGIG (reference sequence). V was clipped by 0 bases and J by 7 bases; unmatched bases: 9. CDR3 length: 15 amino acids. This CDR3 is CAWSVGVQGIQPQHF. CDR3 sequence (DNA): TGTGCCTGGAGTGTAGGGGTACAGGGGATCCAGCCCCAGCATTTT. The full variable domain, rest sourced from reference TRBV30 and TRBJ1-5, is SQTIHQWPATLVQPVGSPLSLECTVEGTSNPNLYWYRQAAGRGLQLLFYSVGIGQISSEVPQNLSASRPQDRQFILSSKKLLLSDSGFYLCAWSVGVQGIQPQHFGDGTRLSIL.

This clone has a single count. The chain is built from TRBV19 and TRBJ1-2; weak D call: TRBD1 (5 bases). V lost 6 bases and J 7 bases, leaving 18 bases between the germline ends. The CDR3 spans 14 residues. Germline CDR1 is LNHDA and CDR2 is SQIVND (reference sequence). This chain's CDR3 is CASSKGLGVRGYTF. DNA for the CDR3: TGTGCCAGTAGCAAGGGACTCGGAGTGCGTGGCTACACCTTC.

The J gene is TRBJ1-1, the V gene TRBV6-5; 9 positions agree with TRBD1. The V segment lost 6 bases and the J segment 5 bases; nucleotides outside the gene matches: 7. Germline V gives CDR1 MNHEY, CDR2 SVGAGI. This CDR3 has 14 amino acids. The CDR3 protein is CASSGTGSLTEAFF. In nucleotides, the CDR3 is TGTGCCAGCAGCGGGACAGGGTCTTTAACTGAAGCTTTCTTT.

This sequence joins TRBV3-1 (or the pseudogene TRBV3-2) and TRBJ2-5, with D possibly being TRBD2 (6 bases). The CDR3 covers 15 residues. Per the germline V gene, CDR1 is LGHDT and CDR2 is YNNKEL (reference sequence). Trimming stripped 2 bases from V and 1 base from J, with 11 bases between. The CDR3 protein is CASSQRRAAQETQYF. CDR3 DNA sequence: TGTGCCAGCAGCCAAAGGAGGGCAGCCCAAGAGACCCAGTACTTC.

This rearrangement joins TRBV5-6 to TRBJ1-5; D not certain. Germline assignment: CDR1 SGHDT and CDR2 YYEEEE. The CDR3 length is 15 residues. V lost 5 bases to trimming and J lost 0 bases, with 12 bases between them. CDR3 in DNA: TGTGCCAGCAGAAAGTGGGCAATTAGCAATCAGCCCCAGCATTTT. The encoded protein is CASRKWAISNQPQHF.

The gene calls are TRBV30 and TRBJ2-3, with TRBD2 identical over 8 bases. This CDR3 spans 14 amino acids. J lost 7 bases, V lost 2 bases, and 8 bases had no gene match. CDR1 and CDR2 (germline): GTSNPN, SVGIG (reference sequence). CDR3 bases: TGTGCCTGGAGTTGGCGGGGGGAAGGAAATACGCAGTATTTT. It yields the protein CAWSWRGEGNTQYF. The whole variable domain, remainder taken from reference TRBV30 and TRBJ2-3, is SQTIHQWPATLVQPVGSPLSLECTVEGTSNPNLYWYRQAAGRGLQLLFYSVGIGQISSEVPQNLSASRPQDRQFILSSKKLLLSDSGFYLCAWSWRGEGNTQYFGPGTRLTVL.

The rearrangement joins TRBV9 to TRBJ2-1; possibly TRBD2 for D (6 bases). Germline CDR1 is SGDLS and CDR2 is YYNGEE. The CDR3 runs to 15 residues. With 4 bases removed from V and 0 bases from J, the gap between germline ends came to 11 bases. CDR3 region: CASSSYGSSYNEQFF. Written as DNA, the CDR3 is TGTGCCAGCAGCTCTTACGGGAGCTCCTACAATGAGCAGTTCTTC.

The sample holds one count of this clone. This chain links TRBV3-1 (or the pseudogene TRBV3-2) with TRBJ2-3; weak D call: TRBD2 (6 bases). Germline assignment: CDR1 LGHDT and CDR2 YNNKEL (reference sequence). The CDR3 is 16 amino acids. Trimming removed 0 bases from V and 3 bases from J, with 13 bases in between. The CDR3 protein is CASSQEAGFNTDTQYF. DNA of the CDR3: TGTGCCAGCAGCCAAGAGGCGGGATTCAATACAGATACGCAGTATTTT.

This clone was detected once. The rearrangement joins TRBV19 to TRBJ2-2, with D perhaps matching TRBD1 (6 bases). The CDR3 has 14 residues. Germline assignment: CDR1 LNHDA and CDR2 SQIVND (reference sequence). The V and J ends lost 6 bases and 4 bases respectively, with 12 bases between them. The CDR3 loop reads CASSTTGSTGELFF. CDR3 coding DNA: TGTGCCAGTAGCACCACAGGGAGCACCGGGGAGCTGTTTTTT.

V usage is TRBV4-2 and J usage is TRBJ2-1; 10 bases match TRBD2. Trimming at V came to 4 bases and at J to 2 bases, leaving 17 bases not matched to a gene. Germline V lookup: CDR1 LGHNA, CDR2 YNFKEQ. CDR3 size: 20 residues. The CDR3 loop is CASSRGLRLAGVGAYNEQFF. CDR3 sequence (DNA): TGTGCCAGCAGCCGCGGGCTTCGGCTAGCGGGAGTAGGAGCCTACAATGAGCAGTTCTTC.

This sequence joins TRBV6-1 and TRBJ2-7; TRBD1 matches 8 bases. CDR1 is MNHNS and CDR2 is SASEGT in the germline V gene. V was pared by 1 base and J by 0 bases, with 5 bases of the junction left unmatched. CDR3 size: 16 residues. The CDR3 protein is CASSEGTGTPSYEQYV. The DNA for the CDR3 is TGTGCCAGCAGTGAAGGGACAGGGACCCCCTCCTACGAGCAGTACGTC.

This chain uses TRBV7-8 with TRBJ2-1; TRBD2 is a possible D gene (7 bases). Trimming took off 1 base at V and 0 bases at J, with 22 bases between the two ends. In germline, CDR1 is SGHVS, CDR2 FQNEAQ. This CDR3 spans 20 amino acids. The CDR3 DNA follows: TGTGCCAGCAGCTTAGGAGGCCTGTTTCGGGGGGCCAACTCCTACAATGAGCAGTTCTTC. Protein sequence: CASSLGGLFRGANSYNEQFF.

This clone came up once. V gene TRBV2 combines with J gene TRBJ1-5; D might be TRBD1 (6 bases). V was trimmed by 3 bases and J by 2 bases, leaving 8 bases between them. This CDR3 has 14 residues. CDR1 is SNHLY and CDR2 is FYNNEI in the germline V gene. The CDR3 loop reads CASSEDSRNQPQHF. The CDR3 nucleotides are TGTGCCAGCAGTGAGGACAGCCGCAATCAGCCCCAGCATTTT.